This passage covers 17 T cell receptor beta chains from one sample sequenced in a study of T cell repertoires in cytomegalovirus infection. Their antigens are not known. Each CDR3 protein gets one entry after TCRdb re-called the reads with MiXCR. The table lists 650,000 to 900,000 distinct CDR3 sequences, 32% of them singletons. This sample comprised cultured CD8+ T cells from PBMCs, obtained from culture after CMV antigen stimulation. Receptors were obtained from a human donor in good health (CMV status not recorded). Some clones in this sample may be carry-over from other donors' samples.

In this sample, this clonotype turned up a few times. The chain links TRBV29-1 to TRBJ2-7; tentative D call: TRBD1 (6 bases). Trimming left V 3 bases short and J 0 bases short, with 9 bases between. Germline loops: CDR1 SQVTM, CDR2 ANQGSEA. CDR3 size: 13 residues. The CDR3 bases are TGCAGCGTTGAGATCAGGGGCTCCTACGAGCAGTACTTC. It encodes CSVEIRGSYEQYF.

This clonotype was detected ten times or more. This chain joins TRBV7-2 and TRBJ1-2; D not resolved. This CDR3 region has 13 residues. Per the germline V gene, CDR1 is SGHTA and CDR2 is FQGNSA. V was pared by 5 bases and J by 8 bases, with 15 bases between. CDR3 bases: TGTGCCAGCAGCCCCCTGCTGGGATCCGGCTACACCTTC. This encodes CASSPLLGSGYTF.

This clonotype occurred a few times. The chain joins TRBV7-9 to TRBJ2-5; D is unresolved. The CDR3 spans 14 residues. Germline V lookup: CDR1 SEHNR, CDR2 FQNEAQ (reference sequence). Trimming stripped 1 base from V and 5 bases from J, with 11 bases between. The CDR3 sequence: CASSLDQNRETQYF. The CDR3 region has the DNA TGTGCCAGCAGCTTAGACCAAAATCGGGAGACCCAGTACTTC.

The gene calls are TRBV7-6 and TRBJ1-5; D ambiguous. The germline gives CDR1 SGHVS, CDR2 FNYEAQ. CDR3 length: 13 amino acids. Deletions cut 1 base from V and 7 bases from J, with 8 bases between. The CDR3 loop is CASSLEASQPQHF. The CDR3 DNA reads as TGTGCCAGCAGCTTAGAAGCTTCCCAGCCCCAGCATTTT.

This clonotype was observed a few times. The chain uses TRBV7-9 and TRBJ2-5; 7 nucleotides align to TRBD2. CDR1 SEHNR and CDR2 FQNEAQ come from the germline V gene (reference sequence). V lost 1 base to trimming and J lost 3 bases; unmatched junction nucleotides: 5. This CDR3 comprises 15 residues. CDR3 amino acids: CASSLGYLAEETQYF. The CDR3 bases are TGTGCCAGCAGCTTAGGTTATCTAGCGGAAGAGACCCAGTACTTC.

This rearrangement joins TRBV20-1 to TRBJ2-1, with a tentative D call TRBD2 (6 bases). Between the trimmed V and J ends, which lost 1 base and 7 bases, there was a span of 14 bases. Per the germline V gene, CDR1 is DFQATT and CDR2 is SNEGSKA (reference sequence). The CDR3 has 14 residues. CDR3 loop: CSARAASAANEQFF. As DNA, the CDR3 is TGCAGTGCTAGAGCCGCTAGCGCCGCGAATGAGCAGTTCTTC.

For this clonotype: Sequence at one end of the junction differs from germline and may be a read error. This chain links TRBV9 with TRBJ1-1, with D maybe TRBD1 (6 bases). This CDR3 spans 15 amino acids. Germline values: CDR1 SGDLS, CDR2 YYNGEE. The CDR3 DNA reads TGTGCCAGCAGCCCCTGGTCCGTGGGGGACACTGTAGCTTTCTTT. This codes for CASSPWSVGDTVAFF.

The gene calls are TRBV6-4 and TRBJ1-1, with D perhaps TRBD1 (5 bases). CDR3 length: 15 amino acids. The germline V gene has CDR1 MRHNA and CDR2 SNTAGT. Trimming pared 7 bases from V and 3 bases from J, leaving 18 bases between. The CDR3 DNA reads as TGTGCCAGCATTGAAAGGGGAGAGGTGTACACTGAAGCTTTCTTT. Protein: CASIERGEVYTEAFF.

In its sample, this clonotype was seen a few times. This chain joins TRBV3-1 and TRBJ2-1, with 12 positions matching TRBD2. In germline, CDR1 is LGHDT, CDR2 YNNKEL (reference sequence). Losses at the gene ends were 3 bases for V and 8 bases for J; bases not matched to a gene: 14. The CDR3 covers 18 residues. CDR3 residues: CASSQVPSGGAAYHEQFF. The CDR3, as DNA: TGTGCCAGCAGCCAGGTCCCTAGCGGGGGGGCGGCATATCATGAGCAGTTCTTC.

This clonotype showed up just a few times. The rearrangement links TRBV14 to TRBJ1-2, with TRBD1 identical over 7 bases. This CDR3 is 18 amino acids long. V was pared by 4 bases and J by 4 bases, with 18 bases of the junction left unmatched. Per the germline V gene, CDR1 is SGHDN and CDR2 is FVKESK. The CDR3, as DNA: TGTGCCAGCAGCCGCCGGGACAGCGTCTCTCCTCTTTTCTATGGCTACACCTTC. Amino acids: CASSRRDSVSPLFYGYTF.

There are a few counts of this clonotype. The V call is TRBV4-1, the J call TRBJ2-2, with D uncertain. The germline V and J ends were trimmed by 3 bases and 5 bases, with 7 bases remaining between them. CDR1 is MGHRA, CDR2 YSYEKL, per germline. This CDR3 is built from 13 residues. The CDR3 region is CASSHKVTGELFF. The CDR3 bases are TGCGCCAGCAGCCATAAAGTGACCGGGGAGCTGTTTTTT.

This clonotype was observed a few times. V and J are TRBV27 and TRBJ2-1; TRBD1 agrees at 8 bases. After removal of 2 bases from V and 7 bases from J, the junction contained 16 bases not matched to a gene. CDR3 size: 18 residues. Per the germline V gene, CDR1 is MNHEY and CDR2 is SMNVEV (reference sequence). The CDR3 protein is CASSLRGLTGGLGNEQFF. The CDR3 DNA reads TGTGCCAGCAGTTTACGAGGGTTAACAGGGGGTCTAGGAAATGAGCAGTTCTTC.

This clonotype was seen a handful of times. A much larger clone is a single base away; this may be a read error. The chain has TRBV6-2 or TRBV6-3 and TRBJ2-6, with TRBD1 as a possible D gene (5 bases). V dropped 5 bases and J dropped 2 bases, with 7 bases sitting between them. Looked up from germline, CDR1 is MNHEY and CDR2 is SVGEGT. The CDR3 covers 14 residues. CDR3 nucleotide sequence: TGTGCCAGCAGTGACAGAACTGGGGCCAACGTCCTGACTTTC. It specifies CASSDRTGANVLTF.

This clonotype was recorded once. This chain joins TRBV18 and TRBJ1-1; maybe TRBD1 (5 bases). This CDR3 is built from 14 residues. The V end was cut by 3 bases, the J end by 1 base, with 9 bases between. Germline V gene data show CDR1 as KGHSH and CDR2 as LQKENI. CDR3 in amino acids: CASSPWDPNTEAFF. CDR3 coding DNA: TGTGCCAGCTCACCCTGGGACCCGAACACTGAAGCTTTCTTT. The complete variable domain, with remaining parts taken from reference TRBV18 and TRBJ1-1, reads NAGVMQNPRHLVRRRGQEARLRCSPMKGHSHVYWYRQLPEEGLKFMVYLQKENIIDESGMPKERFSAEFPKEGPSILRIQQVVRGDSAAYFCASSPWDPNTEAFFGQGTRLTVV.

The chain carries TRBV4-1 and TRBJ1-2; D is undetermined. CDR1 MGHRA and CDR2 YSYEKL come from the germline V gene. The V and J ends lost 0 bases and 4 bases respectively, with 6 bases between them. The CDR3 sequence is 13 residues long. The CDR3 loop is CASSQEESYGYTF. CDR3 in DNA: TGCGCCAGCAGCCAAGAGGAATCCTATGGCTACACCTTC.

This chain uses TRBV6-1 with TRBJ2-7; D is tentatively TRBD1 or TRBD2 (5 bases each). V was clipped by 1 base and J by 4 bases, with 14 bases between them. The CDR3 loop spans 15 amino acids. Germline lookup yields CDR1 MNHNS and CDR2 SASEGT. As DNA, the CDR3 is TGTGCCAGCAGTGAAGGAGTAGGGACCACGTACGAGCAGTACTTC. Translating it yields CASSEGVGTTYEQYF.

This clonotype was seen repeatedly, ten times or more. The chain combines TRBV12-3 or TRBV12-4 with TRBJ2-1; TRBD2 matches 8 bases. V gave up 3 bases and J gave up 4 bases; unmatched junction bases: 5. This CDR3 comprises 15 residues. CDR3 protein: CASSLIGGGYNEQFF. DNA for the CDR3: TGTGCCAGCAGTTTGATAGGCGGGGGGTACAATGAGCAGTTCTTC.